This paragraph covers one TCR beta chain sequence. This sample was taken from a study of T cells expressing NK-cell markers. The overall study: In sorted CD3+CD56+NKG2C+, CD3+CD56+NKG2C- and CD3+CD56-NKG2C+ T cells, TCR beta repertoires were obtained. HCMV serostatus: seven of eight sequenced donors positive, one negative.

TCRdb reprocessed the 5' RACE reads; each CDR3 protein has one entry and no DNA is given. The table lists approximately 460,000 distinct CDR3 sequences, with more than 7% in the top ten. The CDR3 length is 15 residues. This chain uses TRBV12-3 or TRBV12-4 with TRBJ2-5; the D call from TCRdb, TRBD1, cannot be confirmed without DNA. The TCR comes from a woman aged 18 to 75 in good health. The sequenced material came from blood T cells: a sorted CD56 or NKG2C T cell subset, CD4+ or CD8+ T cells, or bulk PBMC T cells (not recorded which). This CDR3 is CASSPVDRVQETQYF.